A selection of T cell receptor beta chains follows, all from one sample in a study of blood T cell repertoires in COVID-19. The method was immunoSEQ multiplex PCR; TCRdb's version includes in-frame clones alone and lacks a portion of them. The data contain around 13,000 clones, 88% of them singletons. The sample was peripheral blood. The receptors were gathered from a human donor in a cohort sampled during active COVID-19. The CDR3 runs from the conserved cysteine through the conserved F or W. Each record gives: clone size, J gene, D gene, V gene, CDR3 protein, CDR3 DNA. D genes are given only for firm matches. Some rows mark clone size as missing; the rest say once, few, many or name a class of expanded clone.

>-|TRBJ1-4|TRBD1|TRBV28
CASIEDRGYTNEKLFF
TGTGCCAGCATCGAGGACAGGGGGTATACTAATGAAAAACTGTTTTTT
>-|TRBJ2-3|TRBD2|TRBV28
CASSHGTSFSDTQYF
TGTGCCAGCAGTCATGGGACTAGCTTTTCAGATACGCAGTATTTT
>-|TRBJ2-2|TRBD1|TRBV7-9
CASTTGGTGELFF
TGTGCCAGCACGACAGGGGGGACCGGGGAGCTGTTTTTT
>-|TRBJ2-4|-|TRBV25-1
CASSGTGFKNIQYF
TGTGCCAGCAGTGGCACAGGGTTCAAAAACATTCAGTACTTC
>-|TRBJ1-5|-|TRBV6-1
CASSEQGMLVPQHF
TGTGCCAGCAGTGAACAGGGGATGTTGGTGCCCCAGCATTTT
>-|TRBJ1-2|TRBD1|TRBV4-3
CASSQDWAGGYGYTF
TGCGCCAGCAGCCAAGATTGGGCAGGGGGTTATGGCTACACCTTC
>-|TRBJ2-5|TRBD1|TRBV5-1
CASTSGTVQETQYF
TGCGCCAGCACCTCAGGGACAGTTCAAGAGACCCAGTACTTC
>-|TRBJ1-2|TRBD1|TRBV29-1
CSSGTVYGYTF
TGCAGCTCCGGGACAGTCTATGGCTACACCTTC
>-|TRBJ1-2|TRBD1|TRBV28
CASRTTDRFQSGYTF
TGTGCCAGCAGAACTACGGACAGGTTCCAGTCGGGCTACACCTTC
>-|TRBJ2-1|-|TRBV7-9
CASSLGLHGSDNEQFF
TGTGCCAGCAGCTTAGGTCTTCACGGGAGTGATAATGAGCAGTTCTTC
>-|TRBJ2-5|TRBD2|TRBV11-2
CASSPVFGGGRQETQYF
TGTGCCAGCAGCCCTGTTTTCGGGGGGGGGCGTCAAGAGACCCAGTACTTC
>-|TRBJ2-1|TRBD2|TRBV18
CASSTGLAGGSEQFF
TGTGCCAGCTCAACGGGACTAGCGGGAGGCTCTGAGCAGTTCTTC
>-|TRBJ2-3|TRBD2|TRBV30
CAWSVVLAGDVDTQYF
TGTGCCTGGAGTGTTGTTCTAGCGGGAGATGTGGATACGCAGTATTTT
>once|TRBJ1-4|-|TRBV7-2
CASSLGGGYGEKLFF
TGTGCCAGCAGCCTGGGTGGGGGCTACGGTGAAAAACTGTTTTTT
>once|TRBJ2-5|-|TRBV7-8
CASSPGQIQETQYF
TGTGCCAGCAGCCCGGGACAAATCCAAGAGACCCAGTACTTC
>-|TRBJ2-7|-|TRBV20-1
CSASTGREVYEQYF
TGCAGTGCTAGTACAGGGAGGGAGGTCTACGAGCAGTACTTC
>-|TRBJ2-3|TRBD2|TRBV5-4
CASSSRLAGDTQYF
TGTGCCAGCAGCTCTAGACTAGCGGGAGATACGCAGTATTTT
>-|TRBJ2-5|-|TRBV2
CASSERETQYF
TGTGCCAGCAGTGAACGGGAGACCCAGTACTTC
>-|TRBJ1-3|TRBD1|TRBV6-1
CASSATQGAPSGNTIYF
TGTGCCAGCAGTGCAACACAGGGGGCGCCTTCTGGAAACACCATATATTTT
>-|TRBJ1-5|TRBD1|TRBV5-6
CASSLEGALPPQHF
TGTGCCAGCAGCTTGGAGGGGGCGCTCCCCCCCCAGCATTTT
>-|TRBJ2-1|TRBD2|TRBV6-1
CASSANIGLAGTYNEQFF
TGTGCCAGCAGTGCCAACATAGGACTAGCGGGGACCTACAATGAGCAGTTCTTC
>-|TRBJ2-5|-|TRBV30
CAWGLKETQYF
TGTGCCTGGGGGTTAAAAGAGACCCAGTACTTC
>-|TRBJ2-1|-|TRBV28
CASSLDSGYYNEQFF
TGTGCCAGCAGTTTGGATAGCGGTTACTACAATGAGCAGTTCTTC
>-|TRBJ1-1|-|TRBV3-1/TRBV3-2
CASSQEQGKFAEAFF
TGTGCCAGCAGCCAAGAGCAGGGTAAGTTCGCTGAAGCTTTCTTT
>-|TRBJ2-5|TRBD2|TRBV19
CASSIAGLAGARETQYF
TGTGCCAGTAGTATAGCGGGACTAGCGGGGGCGAGGGAGACCCAGTACTTC
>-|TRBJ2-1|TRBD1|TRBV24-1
CATSALGGQGPANEQFF
TGTGCCACCAGTGCCTTGGGGGGACAGGGACCGGCCAATGAGCAGTTCTTC
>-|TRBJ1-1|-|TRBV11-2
CASTRQSTEAFF
TGTGCCAGCACCCGACAGAGCACTGAAGCTTTCTTT
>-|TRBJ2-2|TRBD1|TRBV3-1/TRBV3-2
CASSQDWDSTLAGELFF
TGTGCCAGCAGCCAAGATTGGGACAGCACCCTGGCCGGGGAGCTGTTTTTT
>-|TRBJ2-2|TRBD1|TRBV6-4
CASSDRGLGTGELFF
TGTGCCAGCAGTGACAGGGGGCTTGGCACCGGGGAGCTGTTTTTT
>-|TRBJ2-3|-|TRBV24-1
CATSHESGDTDTQYF
TGTGCCACCTCACATGAGAGCGGTGACACAGATACGCAGTATTTT
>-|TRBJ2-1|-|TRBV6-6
CASSYDLGGTQQFF
TGTGCCAGCAGTTACGATCTCGGGGGGACACAGCAGTTCTTC
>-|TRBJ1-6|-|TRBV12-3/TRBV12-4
CASQDHNSPLHF
TGTGCCAGCCAGGATCATAATTCACCCCTCCACTTT
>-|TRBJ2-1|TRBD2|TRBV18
CASSPGLAGAVEQFF
TGTGCCAGCTCACCGGGACTAGCGGGAGCTGTTGAGCAGTTCTTC
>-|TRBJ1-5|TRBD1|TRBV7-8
CASSSGTGGFLQPQHF
TGTGCCAGCAGCTCCGGGACAGGGGGATTTCTTCAGCCCCAGCATTTT
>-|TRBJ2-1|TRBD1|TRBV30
CAWSGDRGNEQFF
TGTGCCTGGAGTGGTGACAGGGGTAATGAGCAGTTCTTC
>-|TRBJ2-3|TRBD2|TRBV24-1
CATSDDLPAGVYSPDTQYF
TGTGCCACCAGTGATGACCTCCCAGCGGGAGTTTATTCCCCAGATACGCAGTATTTT
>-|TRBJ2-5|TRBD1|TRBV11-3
CASSLDPTGAETQYF
TGTGCCAGCAGCTTAGACCCGACAGGGGCGGAGACCCAGTACTTC
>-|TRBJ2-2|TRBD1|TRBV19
CASSTRQGWDTGKLFF
TGTGCCAGTAGTACCCGACAGGGATGGGACACCGGGAAGCTGTTTTTT
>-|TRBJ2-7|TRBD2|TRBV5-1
CASSASGSSYEQYF
TGCGCCAGCAGCGCTAGCGGGAGCTCCTACGAGCAGTACTTC
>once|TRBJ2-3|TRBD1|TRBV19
CASTPDRGRGDTQYF
TGTGCCAGTACCCCAGACAGGGGAAGGGGAGATACGCAGTATTTT
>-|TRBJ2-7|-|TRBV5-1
CASSSGQTSYEQYF
TGCGCCAGCAGCTCAGGACAGACATCCTACGAGCAGTACTTC
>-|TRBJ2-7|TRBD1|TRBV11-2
CASSTLTGISYEQYF
TGTGCCAGCAGCACCCTGACAGGGATCTCCTACGAGCAGTACTTC
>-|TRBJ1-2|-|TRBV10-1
CASSESTDDFYGYTF
TGCGCCAGCAGTGAGTCGACTGACGATTTCTATGGCTACACCTTC
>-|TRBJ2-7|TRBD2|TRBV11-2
CASSLAVLAGAFHEQYF
TGTGCCAGCAGCTTAGCCGTTCTAGCGGGGGCCTTCCACGAGCAGTACTTC
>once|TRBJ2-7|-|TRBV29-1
CSVEHRDTYEQYF
TGCAGCGTTGAACATCGGGACACCTACGAGCAGTACTTC
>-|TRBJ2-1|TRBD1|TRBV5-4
CASSSGGQIYNEQFF
TGTGCCAGCAGCTCAGGGGGACAGATCTACAATGAGCAGTTCTTC
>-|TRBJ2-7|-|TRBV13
CASSPGKVSPTTDF
TGTGCCAGCAGCCCGGGTAAGGTGTCTCCCACCACCGACTTC
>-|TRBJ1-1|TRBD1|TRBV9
CASSVDPQGAEAFF
TGTGCCAGCAGCGTAGACCCCCAGGGGGCTGAAGCTTTCTTT
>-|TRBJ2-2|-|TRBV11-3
CASSLGPVAGELFF
TGTGCCAGCAGCTTAGGTCCCGTCGCCGGGGAGCTGTTTTTT
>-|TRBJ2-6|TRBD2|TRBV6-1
CASSAPAGAGANVLTF
TGTGCCAGCAGTGCTCCAGCGGGGGCCGGGGCCAACGTCCTGACTTTC
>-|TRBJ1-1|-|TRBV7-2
CASSPGQNTEAFF
TGTGCCAGCAGCCCGGGACAGAACACTGAAGCTTTCTTT
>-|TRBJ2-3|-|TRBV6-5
CASRMDSFTDTQYF
TGTGCCAGCAGAATGGACTCGTTCACAGATACGCAGTATTTT
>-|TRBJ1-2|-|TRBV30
CASWGDQGALNYGYTF
TGTGCCTCCTGGGGGGACCAGGGAGCCCTAAACTATGGCTACACCTTC
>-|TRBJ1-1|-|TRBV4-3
CASSQGDSRGTEAFF
TGCGCCAGCAGCCAAGGTGACTCCCGTGGAACTGAAGCTTTCTTT
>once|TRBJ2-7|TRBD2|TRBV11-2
CASTVSGGGYSEQYF
TGTGCCAGCACCGTATCGGGGGGGGGCTACAGCGAGCAGTACTTC
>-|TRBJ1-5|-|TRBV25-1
CASSTTGFGQPQHF
TGTGCCAGCAGTACCACAGGGTTTGGTCAGCCCCAGCATTTT
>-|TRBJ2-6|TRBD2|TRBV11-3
CASSLDIAGDLFLSGANVLTF
TGTGCCAGCAGCTTAGACATAGCGGGAGATTTGTTCCTCTCTGGGGCCAACGTCCTGACTTTC
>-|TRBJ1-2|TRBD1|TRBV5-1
CASSPGQGRGYTF
TGCGCCAGCAGCCCCGGACAGGGACGGGGCTACACCTTC
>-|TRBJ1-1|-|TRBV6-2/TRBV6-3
CASSSSGVAFF
TGTGCCAGCAGTTCCTCCGGGGTGGCTTTCTTT
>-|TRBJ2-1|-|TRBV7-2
CASSLHRDGPYNEQFF
TGTGCCAGCAGCCTACACAGGGACGGGCCCTACAATGAGCAGTTCTTC